This T cell receptor beta chain was retrieved from a study of blood T cell repertoires in COVID-19. Study details: Both acute and convalescent COVID-19 samples were obtained from the United States, Italy and Spain. The cDNA or gDNA used as material had been derived from T cells, B-cell-depleted T cells, or PBMCs.

This CDR3 spans 15 amino acids. Germline values: CDR1 MNHEY, CDR2 SMNVEV (reference sequence). V shed 4 bases and J 8 bases; nucleotides not matched to a gene: 8. Per the study methods: It was from reference gene primer amplification that nucleated cell counts were estimated. The repertoire was sequenced with immunoSEQ multiplex PCR; TCRdb's copy has only in-frame clones and lacks some. V and J calls and clone size are as listed in that table; D and trimming were resolved from the DNA. Altogether some 270,000 clones are present, more than 85% being singletons, with the ten largest covering around 0.8%.

This clonotype was obtained from a man aged 30 to 45 with acute or convalescent COVID-19. Sequenced: peripheral blood. This chain connects TRBV27 to TRBJ1-4; 9 nucleotides agree with TRBD1. Here the CDR3 reads CASSSLGTGKEKLFF. In DNA form, the CDR3 reads TGTGCCAGCAGTTCATTAGGGACAGGGAAAGAAAAACTGTTTTTT.